This is a list of T cell receptor beta chains from one sample in a study of beta chain features in type 1 diabetes. The table came from immunoSEQ multiplex PCR; TCRdb's copy has only in-frame clones and leaves some out. The sample carries over 150,000 clones, roughly 8% recorded once. Material for sequencing was central memory CD4+ T cells from blood. These receptors all stem from a woman in her thirties or forties with type 1 diabetes. CDR3s include the opening cysteine and the closing phenylalanine or tryptophan. The order of the fields is J gene, D gene, clone size, V gene, CDR3 protein, CDR3 DNA. D genes are given only for firm matches. The size entry is marked missing in some rows and otherwise reads once, few, many or a size class.

j_call: TRBJ1-4; d_call: TRBD1; clone_size: .; v_call: TRBV15; cdr3_aa: CATSRGQGGTNEKLFF; cdr3_nt: TGTGCCACCAGCAGAGGACAGGGTGGAACTAATGAAAAACTGTTTTTT
j_call: TRBJ1-5; d_call: .; clone_size: many; v_call: TRBV2; cdr3_aa: CASSGAVLNQPQHF; cdr3_nt: TGTGCCAGCAGCGGAGCAGTACTCAATCAGCCCCAGCATTTT
j_call: TRBJ1-1; d_call: .; clone_size: few; v_call: TRBV19; cdr3_aa: CASSIIGAVNTEAFF; cdr3_nt: TGTGCCAGTAGTATAATAGGGGCCGTGAACACTGAAGCTTTCTTT
j_call: TRBJ2-5; d_call: .; clone_size: few; v_call: TRBV28; cdr3_aa: CASSFRQGSGKTQYF; cdr3_nt: TGTGCCAGCAGTTTTAGGCAGGGATCAGGGAAGACCCAGTACTTC
j_call: TRBJ1-2; d_call: TRBD1; clone_size: .; v_call: TRBV9; cdr3_aa: CASSPGQGNYGYTF; cdr3_nt: TGTGCCAGCAGCCCCGGACAGGGGAACTATGGCTACACCTTC
j_call: TRBJ2-7; d_call: .; clone_size: .; v_call: TRBV7-2; cdr3_aa: CASSYGRVSSYEQYF; cdr3_nt: TGTGCCAGCAGCTATGGTAGAGTTAGCTCCTACGAGCAGTACTTC
j_call: TRBJ2-3; d_call: TRBD1; clone_size: .; v_call: TRBV29-1; cdr3_aa: CSVETGGPADTQYF; cdr3_nt: TGCAGCGTTGAAACAGGGGGGCCCGCAGATACGCAGTATTTT
j_call: TRBJ2-7; d_call: TRBD2; clone_size: many; v_call: TRBV28; cdr3_aa: CASILSGSDEQYF; cdr3_nt: TGTGCCAGCATCCTGAGCGGGAGCGACGAGCAGTACTTC
j_call: TRBJ2-1; d_call: TRBD1; clone_size: few; v_call: TRBV6-6; cdr3_aa: CAAQPQGALNEQFF; cdr3_nt: TGTGCCGCCCAACCCCAGGGGGCCCTCAATGAGCAGTTCTTC
j_call: TRBJ1-2; d_call: .; clone_size: few; v_call: TRBV18; cdr3_aa: CASSPDSLPRNYGYTF; cdr3_nt: TGTGCCAGCTCACCGGACAGCCTCCCTCGTAATTATGGCTACACCTTC
j_call: TRBJ2-3; d_call: .; clone_size: .; v_call: TRBV9; cdr3_aa: CATTREGDTQYF; cdr3_nt: TGTGCCACCACTCGGGAAGGGGATACGCAGTATTTT
j_call: TRBJ2-5; d_call: .; clone_size: few; v_call: TRBV4-1; cdr3_aa: CASSQAAVRDQETQYF; cdr3_nt: TGCGCCAGCAGCCAAGCCGCTGTACGGGACCAAGAGACCCAGTACTTC
j_call: TRBJ2-2; d_call: TRBD1; clone_size: .; v_call: TRBV28; cdr3_aa: CASSPPRGRPNTGELFF; cdr3_nt: TGTGCCAGCAGTCCCCCGAGGGGGCGACCGAACACCGGGGAGCTGTTTTTT
j_call: TRBJ2-7; d_call: .; clone_size: .; v_call: TRBV29-1; cdr3_aa: CSVGTSSTSSYEQYF; cdr3_nt: TGCAGCGTTGGGACCAGCTCGACTAGCTCCTACGAGCAGTACTTC
j_call: TRBJ2-5; d_call: .; clone_size: few; v_call: TRBV10-3; cdr3_aa: CAISDPAGSQETQYF; cdr3_nt: TGTGCCATCAGTGACCCCGCCGGGTCTCAAGAGACCCAGTACTTC
j_call: TRBJ1-2; d_call: TRBD1; clone_size: .; v_call: TRBV19; cdr3_aa: CASSRGGAGYGYTF; cdr3_nt: TGTGCCAGTAGTAGAGGGGGCGCGGGCTATGGCTACACCTTC
j_call: TRBJ2-3; d_call: TRBD2; clone_size: few; v_call: TRBV5-1; cdr3_aa: CASSDGTSETDTQYF; cdr3_nt: TGCGCCAGCAGCGATGGGACTAGCGAAACAGATACGCAGTATTTT
j_call: TRBJ1-2; d_call: .; clone_size: .; v_call: TRBV6-5; cdr3_aa: CASSSPGGYGYTF; cdr3_nt: TGTGCCAGCAGTTCACCCGGGGGGTATGGCTACACCTTC
j_call: TRBJ2-3; d_call: .; clone_size: .; v_call: TRBV5-1; cdr3_aa: CASSLAEGSFPDTQYF; cdr3_nt: TGCGCCAGCAGCTTGGCCGAAGGTAGCTTCCCAGATACGCAGTATTTT
j_call: TRBJ1-3; d_call: TRBD1; clone_size: few; v_call: TRBV7-2; cdr3_aa: CASSSPTGRNTIYF; cdr3_nt: TGTGCCAGCAGCTCACCGACAGGGAGAAACACCATATATTTT
j_call: TRBJ2-4; d_call: .; clone_size: .; v_call: TRBV6-6; cdr3_aa: CASSYPRGRPKDIQYF; cdr3_nt: TGTGCCAGCAGTTACCCTCGGGGTCGCCCGAAGGACATTCAGTACTTC
j_call: TRBJ2-1; d_call: TRBD2; clone_size: .; v_call: TRBV4-3; cdr3_aa: CASSQDIPRTSGTKRSYNEQFF; cdr3_nt: TGCGCCAGCAGCCAAGATATCCCCAGGACTAGCGGGACCAAACGAAGCTACAATGAGCAGTTCTTC
j_call: TRBJ1-2; d_call: .; clone_size: few; v_call: TRBV9; cdr3_aa: CASSVDDRDIYGYTF; cdr3_nt: TGTGCCAGCAGCGTAGATGATAGGGACATCTATGGCTACACCTTC
j_call: TRBJ1-5; d_call: .; clone_size: .; v_call: TRBV7-2; cdr3_aa: CASSSQGDQPQHF; cdr3_nt: TGTGCCAGCAGCAGCCAGGGTGATCAGCCCCAGCATTTT
j_call: TRBJ2-3; d_call: .; clone_size: .; v_call: TRBV7-2; cdr3_aa: CASSLLSSGDTQYF; cdr3_nt: TGTGCCAGCAGCTTATTATCCAGCGGGGATACGCAGTATTTT
j_call: TRBJ2-1; d_call: TRBD2; clone_size: few; v_call: TRBV15; cdr3_aa: CATSRMLAGGNNEQFF; cdr3_nt: TGTGCCACCAGCAGGATGCTAGCGGGAGGGAACAATGAGCAGTTCTTC
j_call: TRBJ2-2; d_call: TRBD1; clone_size: .; v_call: TRBV5-1; cdr3_aa: CASSLEPGQGFTGELFF; cdr3_nt: TGCGCCAGCAGCTTGGAACCGGGACAGGGGTTCACCGGGGAGCTGTTTTTT
j_call: TRBJ2-3; d_call: .; clone_size: .; v_call: TRBV4-3; cdr3_aa: CASSQGSTQYF; cdr3_nt: TGCGCCAGCAGCCAGGGCAGTACGCAGTATTTT
j_call: TRBJ1-1; d_call: .; clone_size: .; v_call: TRBV2; cdr3_aa: CASSAQGYTEAFF; cdr3_nt: TGTGCCAGCAGTGCACAGGGTTACACTGAAGCTTTCTTT
j_call: TRBJ2-7; d_call: TRBD1; clone_size: few; v_call: TRBV7-2; cdr3_aa: CASSLSQGTYEQYF; cdr3_nt: TGTGCCAGCAGCTTATCACAGGGGACCTACGAGCAGTACTTC
j_call: TRBJ1-5; d_call: TRBD1; clone_size: .; v_call: TRBV6-1; cdr3_aa: CASSATKTGGWQPQHF; cdr3_nt: TGTGCCAGCAGTGCGACTAAAACAGGGGGATGGCAGCCCCAGCATTTT
j_call: TRBJ1-5; d_call: .; clone_size: .; v_call: TRBV19; cdr3_aa: CASSITSGQPQHF; cdr3_nt: TGTGCCAGTAGTATTACCTCAGGCCAGCCCCAGCATTTT
j_call: TRBJ2-2; d_call: .; clone_size: once; v_call: TRBV7-2; cdr3_aa: CASSLSVSSGELFF; cdr3_nt: TGTGCCAGCAGCTTGTCCGTTTCTTCCGGGGAGCTGTTTTTT
j_call: TRBJ2-5; d_call: .; clone_size: .; v_call: TRBV27; cdr3_aa: CASSLEGETQYF; cdr3_nt: TGTGCCAGCAGTTTGGAGGGAGAGACCCAGTACTTC
j_call: TRBJ2-3; d_call: TRBD2; clone_size: few; v_call: TRBV5-1; cdr3_aa: CASSLGLADHTQYF; cdr3_nt: TGCGCCAGCAGCTTGGGACTAGCGGATCATACGCAGTATTTT
j_call: TRBJ2-7; d_call: TRBD2; clone_size: .; v_call: TRBV27; cdr3_aa: CASSSPRTSGSYEQYF; cdr3_nt: TGTGCCAGCAGTTCTCCTAGGACTAGCGGCTCCTACGAGCAGTACTTC
j_call: TRBJ2-6; d_call: TRBD1; clone_size: .; v_call: TRBV7-2; cdr3_aa: CASNLVEGAAGANVLTF; cdr3_nt: TGTGCCAGCAACCTTGTCGAGGGGGCGGCTGGGGCCAACGTCCTGACTTTC
j_call: TRBJ2-1; d_call: TRBD2; clone_size: few; v_call: TRBV5-1; cdr3_aa: CASSGTSGYNEQFF; cdr3_nt: TGCGCCAGCAGCGGGACTAGCGGGTACAATGAGCAGTTCTTC
j_call: TRBJ1-2; d_call: TRBD1; clone_size: few; v_call: TRBV4-3; cdr3_aa: CASSLHRDSQIYGYTF; cdr3_nt: TGCGCCAGCAGCCTCCACCGGGACAGCCAGATCTATGGCTACACCTTC
j_call: TRBJ1-3; d_call: .; clone_size: .; v_call: TRBV5-1; cdr3_aa: CASSLDQLPFGNTIYF; cdr3_nt: TGCGCCAGCAGCTTGGATCAGTTACCCTTTGGAAACACCATATATTTT
j_call: TRBJ1-2; d_call: .; clone_size: .; v_call: TRBV4-1; cdr3_aa: CASSQDQRGGYTF; cdr3_nt: TGCGCCAGCAGCCAAGATCAACGGGGTGGCTACACCTTC
j_call: TRBJ2-1; d_call: .; clone_size: .; v_call: TRBV27; cdr3_aa: CASSTIRESLYNEQFF; cdr3_nt: TGTGCCAGCAGTACCATTCGTGAGAGCCTGTACAATGAGCAGTTCTTC